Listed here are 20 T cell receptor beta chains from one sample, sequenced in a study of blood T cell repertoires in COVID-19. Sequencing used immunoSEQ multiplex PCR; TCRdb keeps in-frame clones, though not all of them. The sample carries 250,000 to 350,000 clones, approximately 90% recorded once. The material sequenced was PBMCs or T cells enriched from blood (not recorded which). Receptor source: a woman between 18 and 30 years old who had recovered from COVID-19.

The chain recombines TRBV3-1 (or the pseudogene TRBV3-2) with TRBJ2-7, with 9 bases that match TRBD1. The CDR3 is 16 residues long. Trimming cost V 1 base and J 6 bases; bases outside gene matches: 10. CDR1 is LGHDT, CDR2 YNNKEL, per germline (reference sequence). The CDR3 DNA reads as TGTGCCAGCAGCCAAGGAGTGGGACAGGGATTTGGCGAGCAGTACTTC. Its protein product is CASSQGVGQGFGEQYF.

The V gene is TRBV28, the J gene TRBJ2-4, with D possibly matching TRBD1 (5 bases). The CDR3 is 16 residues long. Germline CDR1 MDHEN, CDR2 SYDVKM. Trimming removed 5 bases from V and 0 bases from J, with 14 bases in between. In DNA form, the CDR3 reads TGTGCCAGCAGTCTTACAGGAAACCTAGCCAAAAACATTCAGTACTTC. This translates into CASSLTGNLAKNIQYF.

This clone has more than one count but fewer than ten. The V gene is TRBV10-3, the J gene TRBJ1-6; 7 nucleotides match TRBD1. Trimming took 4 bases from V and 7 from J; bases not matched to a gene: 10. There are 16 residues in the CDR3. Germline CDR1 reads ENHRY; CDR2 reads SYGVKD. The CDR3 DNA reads TGTGCCATCAGTGGGCCCCAGGGGGAATTAAATTCACCCCTCCACTTT. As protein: CAISGPQGELNSPLHF.

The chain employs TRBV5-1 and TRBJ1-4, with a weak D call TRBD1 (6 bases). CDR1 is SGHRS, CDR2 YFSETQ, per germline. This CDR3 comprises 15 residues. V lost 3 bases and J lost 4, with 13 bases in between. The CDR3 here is CASSSATGLNEKLFF. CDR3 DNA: TGCGCCAGCAGCTCTGCGACAGGACTTAATGAAAAACTGTTTTTT.

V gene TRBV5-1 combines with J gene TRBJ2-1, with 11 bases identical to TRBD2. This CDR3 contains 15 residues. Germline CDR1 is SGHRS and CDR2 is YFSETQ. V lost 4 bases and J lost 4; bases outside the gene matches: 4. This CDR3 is CASSVTSGGYNEQFF. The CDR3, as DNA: TGCGCCAGCAGCGTCACTAGCGGGGGTTACAATGAGCAGTTCTTC.

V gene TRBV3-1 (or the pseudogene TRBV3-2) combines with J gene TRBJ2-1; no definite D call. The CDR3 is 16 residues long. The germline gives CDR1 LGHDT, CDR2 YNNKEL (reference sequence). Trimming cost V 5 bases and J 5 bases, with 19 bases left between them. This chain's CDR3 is CASSVLRRGSDNEQFF. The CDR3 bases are TGTGCCAGCAGCGTACTACGCAGAGGTTCGGACAATGAGCAGTTCTTC.

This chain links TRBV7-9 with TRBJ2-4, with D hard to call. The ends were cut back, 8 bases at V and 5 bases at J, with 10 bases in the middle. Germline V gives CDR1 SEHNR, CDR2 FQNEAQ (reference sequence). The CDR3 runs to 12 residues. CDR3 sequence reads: CASGETQNIQYF. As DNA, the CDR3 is TGTGCCAGCGGAGAAACCCAAAACATTCAGTACTTC. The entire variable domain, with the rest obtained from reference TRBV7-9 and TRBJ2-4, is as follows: DTGVSQNPRHKITKRGQNVTFRCDPISEHNRLYWYRQTLGQGPEFLTYFQNEAQLEKSRLLSDRFSAERPKGSFSTLEIQRTEQGDSAMYLCASGETQNIQYFGAGTRLSVL.

The CDR3 loop is CATTPGGGAPPQYF. The CDR3 nucleotides read TGTGCCACCACCCCGGGCGGGGGGGCCCCCCCCCAGTACTTC. The chain uses TRBV3-1 (or the pseudogene TRBV3-2) and TRBJ2-5, with TRBD2 matching over 9 bases. The CDR3 covers 14 residues. Trimming cost V 10 bases and J 9 bases; bases outside gene matches: 15. In germline, CDR1 is LGHDT, CDR2 YNNKEL (reference sequence).

The DNA of the CDR3 is TGTGCCAGCTATGACCGGGACAGGAGGACAGATACGCAGTATTTT. Protein sequence: CASYDRDRRTDTQYF. The V and J genes are TRBV6-5 and TRBJ2-3; 8 bases agree with TRBD1. J gave up 3 bases and V 8 bases, and 10 bases lay outside the gene matches. The length of the CDR3 is 15 residues. Per the germline V gene, CDR1 is MNHEY and CDR2 is SVGAGI.

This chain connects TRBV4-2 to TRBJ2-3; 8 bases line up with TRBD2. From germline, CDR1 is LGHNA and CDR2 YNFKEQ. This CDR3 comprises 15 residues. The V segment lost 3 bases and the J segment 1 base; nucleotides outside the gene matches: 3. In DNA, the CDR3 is TGTGCCAGCAGCCAGCTAGCGGGCCGCACAGATACGCAGTATTTT. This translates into CASSQLAGRTDTQYF.

The CDR3 coding sequence is TGTGCCAGCAGTAAAGGGACTAGCGGGAGGCACACCGGGGAGCTGTTTTTT. The encoded protein is CASSKGTSGRHTGELFF. V and J are TRBV27 and TRBJ2-2; 15 bases line up with TRBD2. CDR1 and CDR2 (germline): MNHEY, SMNVEV (reference sequence). The CDR3 covers 17 residues. V lost 5 bases to trimming and J lost 3 bases; unmatched junction nucleotides: 4.

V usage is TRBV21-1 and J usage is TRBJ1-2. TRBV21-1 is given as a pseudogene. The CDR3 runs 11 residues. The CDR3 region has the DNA TGTGCCAGCAGACGGTGTAATGGCTACACCTTC. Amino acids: CASRRCNGYTF.

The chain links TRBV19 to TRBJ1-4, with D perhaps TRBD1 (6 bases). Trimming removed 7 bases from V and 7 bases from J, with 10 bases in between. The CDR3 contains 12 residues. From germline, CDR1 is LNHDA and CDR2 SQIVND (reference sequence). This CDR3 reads CASKGDGEKLFF. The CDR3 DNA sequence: TGTGCCAGTAAGGGGGACGGTGAAAAACTGTTTTTT. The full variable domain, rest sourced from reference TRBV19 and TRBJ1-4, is DGGITQSPKYLFRKEGQNVTLSCEQNLNHDAMYWYRQDPGQGLRLIYYSQIVNDFQKGDIAEGYSVSREKKESFPLTVTSAQKNPTAFYLCASKGDGEKLFFGSGTQLSVL.

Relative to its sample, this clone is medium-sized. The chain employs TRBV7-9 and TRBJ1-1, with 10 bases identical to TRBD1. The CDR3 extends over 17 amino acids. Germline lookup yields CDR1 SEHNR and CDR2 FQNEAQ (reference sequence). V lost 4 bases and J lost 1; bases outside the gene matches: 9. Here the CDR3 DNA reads TGTGCCAGCAGCTCCGCCGGGACAGGGGCAAGGAACACTGAAGCTTTCTTT. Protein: CASSSAGTGARNTEAFF.

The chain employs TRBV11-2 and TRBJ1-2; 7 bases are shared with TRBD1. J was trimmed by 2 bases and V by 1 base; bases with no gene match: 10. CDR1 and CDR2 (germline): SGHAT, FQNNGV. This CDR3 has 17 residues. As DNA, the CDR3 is TGTGCCAGCAGCTTAGGTCATCACGACAGGGACAACTATGGCTACACCTTC. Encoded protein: CASSLGHHDRDNYGYTF.

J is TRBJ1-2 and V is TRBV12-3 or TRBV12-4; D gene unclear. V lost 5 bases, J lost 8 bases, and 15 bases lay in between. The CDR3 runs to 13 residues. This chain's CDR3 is CASSPWGGMGYTF. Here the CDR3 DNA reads TGTGCCAGCAGTCCCTGGGGAGGGATGGGCTACACCTTC.

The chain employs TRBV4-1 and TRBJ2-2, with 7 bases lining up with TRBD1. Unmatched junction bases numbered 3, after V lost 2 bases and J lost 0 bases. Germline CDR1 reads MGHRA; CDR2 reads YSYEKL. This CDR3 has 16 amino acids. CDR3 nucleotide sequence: TGCGCCAGCAGCCAACACAGGGGAACGAACACCGGGGAGCTGTTTTTT. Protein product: CASSQHRGTNTGELFF.

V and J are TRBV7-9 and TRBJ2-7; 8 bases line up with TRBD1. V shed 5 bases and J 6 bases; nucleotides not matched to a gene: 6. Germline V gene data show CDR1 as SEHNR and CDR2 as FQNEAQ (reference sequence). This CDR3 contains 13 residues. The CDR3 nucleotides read TGTGCCAGCAGCCTAGGACAGGGCATCGAGCAGTACTTC. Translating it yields CASSLGQGIEQYF.

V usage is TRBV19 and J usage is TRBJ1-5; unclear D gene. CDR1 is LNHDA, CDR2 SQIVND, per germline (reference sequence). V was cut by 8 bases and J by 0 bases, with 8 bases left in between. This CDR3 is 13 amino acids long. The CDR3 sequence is CASAEYSNQPQHF. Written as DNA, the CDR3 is TGTGCCAGTGCTGAGTATAGCAATCAGCCCCAGCATTTT.

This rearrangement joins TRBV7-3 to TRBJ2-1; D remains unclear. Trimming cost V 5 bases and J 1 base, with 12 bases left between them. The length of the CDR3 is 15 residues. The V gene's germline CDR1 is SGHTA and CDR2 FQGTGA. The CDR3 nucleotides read TGTGCCAGCAGCCCCACGGCGGATTCCTACAATGAGCAGTTCTTC. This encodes CASSPTADSYNEQFF.